This T cell receptor (beta chain) originates from a study of read filtering for tumor transcriptome and immune sequencing. The wider study: Mean patient age was around 66 years, range roughly 40 to 80; approximately 17 male, more than 11 female.

From roughly 0.4 ug of RNA, a library with molecular barcoded alpha/delta and beta/gamma adaptors was made. TCRdb fed the reads into MiXCR, producing one record per CDR3 protein. The data show some 40,000 distinct CDR3 sequences, about 13% seen once. Bone marrow was sampled from every patient at the time of active disease. This clonotype has ten or more counts. Antigen: not known. Study-level results: Compared with RNA-seq, IR-seq gave much higher clonotype depth and reliability. Single-read clonotypes: about 81.9% of IR-seq clonotypes (around 4% of reads), about 75% of RNA-seq clonotypes (approximately 43% of reads).

The CDR3 spans 14 residues. V lost 5 bases and J 4 bases, leaving 15 bases between the germline ends. Germline V gene data show CDR1 as SGHAT and CDR2 as FQNNGV. The sequenced material came from a population of CD138-negative cells sorted from bone marrow. This clonotype was obtained from a donor at least 40 years old with multiple myeloma. The chain carries TRBV11-2 and TRBJ2-7; D may be TRBD2 (6 bases). As DNA, the CDR3 is TGTGCCAGCAGCGCCGAATGGGAGGATTACGAGCAGTACTTC. This codes for CASSAEWEDYEQYF.